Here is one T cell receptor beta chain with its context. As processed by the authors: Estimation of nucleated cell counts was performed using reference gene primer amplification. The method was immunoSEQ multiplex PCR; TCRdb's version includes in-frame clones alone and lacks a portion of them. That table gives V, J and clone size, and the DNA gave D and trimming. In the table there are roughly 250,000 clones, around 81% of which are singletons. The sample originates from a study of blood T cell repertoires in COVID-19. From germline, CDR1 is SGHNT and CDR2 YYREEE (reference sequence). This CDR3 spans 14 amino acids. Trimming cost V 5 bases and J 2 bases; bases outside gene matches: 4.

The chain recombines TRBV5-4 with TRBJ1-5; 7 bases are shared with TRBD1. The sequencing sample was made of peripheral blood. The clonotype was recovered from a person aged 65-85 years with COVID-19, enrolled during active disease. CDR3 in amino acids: CASSAGQGNQPQHF. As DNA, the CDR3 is TGTGCCAGCAGTGCTGGACAGGGCAATCAGCCCCAGCATTTT. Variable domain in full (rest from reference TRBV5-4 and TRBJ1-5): ETGVTQSPTHLIKTRGQQVTLRCSSQSGHNTVSWYQQALGQGPQFIFQYYREEENGRGNFPPRFSGLQFPNYSSELNVNALELDDSALYLCASSAGQGNQPQHFGDGTRLSIL.